These T cell receptor beta chains were read from a single sample in a study of T-cell memory formation after mild COVID-19. TCRdb reanalysed the 5' RACE reads using MiXCR and keeps one entry per CDR3 protein. Of approximately 430,000 distinct CDR3 sequences in the sample, roughly a quarter were seen once. Sequencing input: PBMCs or a T cell subset sorted from them (not recorded which). All receptors derive from an adult woman who had mild COVID-19 (a few samples of this study predate the infection). Cell type and time point are not known. The CDR3 runs from the conserved cysteine through the conserved F or W. The D gene is left open where the match is weak. Size is omitted from some rows. Given values are once, few, many or a class for expanded clones.

j_gene: TRBJ2-3; d_gene: -; abundance: -; v_gene: TRBV7-3; CDR3aa: CASSSPVGLGTDTQYF; CDR3nt: TGTGCCAGCAGCTCTCCGGTGGGACTTGGCACAGATACGCAGTATTTT
j_gene: TRBJ2-3; d_gene: TRBD1; abundance: -; v_gene: TRBV5-1; CDR3aa: CASSLRTGVVDTQYF; CDR3nt: TGCGCCAGCAGCTTGAGGACAGGGGTTGTAGATACGCAGTATTTT
j_gene: TRBJ2-2; d_gene: TRBD2; abundance: few; v_gene: TRBV29-1; CDR3aa: CSGGGNTGELFF; CDR3nt: TGCAGCGGCGGGGGAAACACCGGGGAGCTGTTTTTT
j_gene: TRBJ2-1; d_gene: TRBD2; abundance: once; v_gene: TRBV6-2/TRBV6-3; CDR3aa: CASSPGTSAGNEQFF; CDR3nt: TGTGCCAGCAGCCCTGGGACTAGTGCGGGGAATGAGCAGTTCTTC
j_gene: TRBJ1-1; d_gene: TRBD1; abundance: many; v_gene: TRBV10-3; CDR3aa: CAINAGTANTEAFF; CDR3nt: TGTGCCATCAATGCCGGGACAGCGAACACTGAAGCTTTCTTT
j_gene: TRBJ2-7; d_gene: TRBD1; abundance: few; v_gene: TRBV7-9; CDR3aa: CASSSDKSGQGRYEQYF; CDR3nt: TGTGCCAGCAGCTCAGATAAGTCCGGACAGGGACGATACGAGCAGTACTTC
j_gene: TRBJ2-1; d_gene: -; abundance: -; v_gene: TRBV12-3/TRBV12-4; CDR3aa: CASSPSMEQFF; CDR3nt: TGTGCCAGCAGCCCTAGCATGGAGCAGTTCTTC
j_gene: TRBJ2-6; d_gene: -; abundance: -; v_gene: TRBV29-1; CDR3aa: CSVAWVSGANVLTF; CDR3nt: TGCAGCGTTGCCTGGGTGTCTGGGGCCAACGTCCTGACTTTC
j_gene: TRBJ2-7; d_gene: TRBD1; abundance: few; v_gene: TRBV4-3; CDR3aa: CASSQAEGASYEQYF; CDR3nt: TGCGCCAGCAGCCAAGCTGAGGGGGCATCCTACGAGCAGTACTTC
j_gene: TRBJ2-3; d_gene: -; abundance: -; v_gene: TRBV6-5; CDR3aa: CASRSYADTQYF; CDR3nt: TGTGCCAGCAGGAGTTATGCAGATACGCAGTATTTT
j_gene: TRBJ2-5; d_gene: -; abundance: few; v_gene: TRBV6-5; CDR3aa: CASSPPPGTGETQYF; CDR3nt: TGTGCCAGCAGTCCCCCTCCCGGGACGGGAGAGACCCAGTACTTC
j_gene: TRBJ2-7; d_gene: -; abundance: few; v_gene: TRBV27; CDR3aa: CASSFFSIDGYEQYF; CDR3nt: TGTGCCAGCAGTTTCTTCTCAATCGACGGTTACGAGCAGTACTTC
j_gene: TRBJ1-1; d_gene: -; abundance: -; v_gene: TRBV7-2; CDR3aa: CASSLPGHNTEAFF; CDR3nt: TGTGCCAGCAGCTTACCTGGACACAACACTGAAGCTTTCTTT